This note documents a single T cell receptor beta chain sequence. This sample stems from a study of blood T cell repertoires in COVID-19. Study-wide background: Material from acute and convalescent COVID-19 was sourced from the United States, Italy and Spain. T cells, B-cell-depleted T cells, or PBMCs provided the cDNA or gDNA that served as material.

Germline-derived CDR1 and CDR2 are SGHRS and YFSETQ. V was trimmed by 0 bases and J by 4 bases, leaving 7 bases between them. The CDR3 totals 13 residues. Under the authors' procedure: Amplified reference gene primers provided the basis for estimating nucleated cell counts. Sequenced by immunoSEQ multiplex PCR; TCRdb stores in-frame clones only, minus some. V and J calls and clone size are as listed in that table; D and trimming were resolved from the DNA. Here the sample spans about 79,000 clones, over 85% being singletons. The receptor's source is a man aged 50 or older with active COVID-19. The chain uses TRBV5-1 and TRBJ2-5; D unclear. Sample: peripheral blood. The chain's CDR3 is CASSLGGGETQYF. In DNA, the CDR3 is TGCGCCAGCAGCTTGGGAGGCGGAGAGACCCAGTACTTC.